The subject of this entry is one T cell receptor beta chain. Its specificity is not known. CDR1 MGHDK and CDR2 SYGVNS come from the germline V gene. V was clipped by 0 bases and J by 1 base; unmatched bases: 8. The CDR3 extends over 18 amino acids. The data derive from a study of cytomegalovirus exposure and HLA in healthy donors. Study observations and caveats: Rarity characterized most TCR sequences, yet some public TCRs appeared in many donors. In vitro assays verified that three CMV-associated chains recognized CMV antigens specifically.

Data came from immunoSEQ multiplex PCR; TCRdb stores just in-frame clones and leaves some out. The data hold about 110,000 clones, with 88% observed a single time. The sequencing input was PBMCs. The TCR originated in a woman under 30 in good health and CMV-seropositive. The V call is TRBV25-1, the J call TRBJ2-3, with 9 bases matching TRBD1. CDR3 protein: CASSEYRTGVTGTDTQYF. DNA of the CDR3: TGTGCCAGCAGTGAATATAGGACAGGGGTTACTGGCACAGATACGCAGTATTTT.